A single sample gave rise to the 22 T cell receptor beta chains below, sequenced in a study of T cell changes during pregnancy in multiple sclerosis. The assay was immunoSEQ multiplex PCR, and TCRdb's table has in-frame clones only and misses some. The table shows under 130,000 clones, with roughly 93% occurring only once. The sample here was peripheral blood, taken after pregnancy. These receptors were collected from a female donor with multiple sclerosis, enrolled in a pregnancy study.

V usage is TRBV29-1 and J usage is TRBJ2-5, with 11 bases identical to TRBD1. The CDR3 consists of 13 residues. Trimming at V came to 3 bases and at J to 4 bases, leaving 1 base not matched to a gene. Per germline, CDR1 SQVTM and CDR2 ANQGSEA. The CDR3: CSVDGQGAETQYF. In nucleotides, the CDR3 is TGCAGCGTTGATGGACAGGGGGCAGAGACCCAGTACTTC.

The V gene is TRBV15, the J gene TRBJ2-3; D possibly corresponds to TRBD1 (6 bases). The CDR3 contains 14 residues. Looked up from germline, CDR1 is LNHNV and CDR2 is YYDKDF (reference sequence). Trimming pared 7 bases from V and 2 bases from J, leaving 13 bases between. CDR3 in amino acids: CATKVGADTDTQYF. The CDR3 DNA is TGTGCCACCAAGGTGGGGGCGGACACAGATACGCAGTATTTT.

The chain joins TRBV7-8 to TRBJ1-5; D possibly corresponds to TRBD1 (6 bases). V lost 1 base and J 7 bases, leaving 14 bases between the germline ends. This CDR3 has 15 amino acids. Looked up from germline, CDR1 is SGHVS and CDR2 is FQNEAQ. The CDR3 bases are TGTGCCAGCAGCTTAGTGGGGACACCCAGGCAGCCCCAGCATTTT. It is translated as CASSLVGTPRQPQHF. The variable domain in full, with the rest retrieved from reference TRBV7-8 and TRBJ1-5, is GAGVSQSPRYKVAKRGQDVALRCDPISGHVSLFWYQQALGQGPEFLTYFQNEAQLDKSGLPSDRFFAERPEGSVSTLKIQRTQQEDSAVYLCASSLVGTPRQPQHFGDGTRLSIL.

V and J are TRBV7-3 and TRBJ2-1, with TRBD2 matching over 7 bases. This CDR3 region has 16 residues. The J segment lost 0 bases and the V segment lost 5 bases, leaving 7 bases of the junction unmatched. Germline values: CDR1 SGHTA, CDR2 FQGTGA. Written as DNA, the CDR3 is TGTGCCAGCAGCCGTCTAGCGGCCAACTCCTACAATGAGCAGTTCTTC. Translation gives CASSRLAANSYNEQFF.

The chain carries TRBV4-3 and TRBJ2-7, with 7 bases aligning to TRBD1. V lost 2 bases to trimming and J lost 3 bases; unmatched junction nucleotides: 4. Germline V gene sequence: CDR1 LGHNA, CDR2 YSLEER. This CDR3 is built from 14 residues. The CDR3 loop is CASSQNRDSYEQYF. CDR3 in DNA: TGCGCCAGCAGCCAAAACCGGGACAGCTACGAGCAGTACTTC.

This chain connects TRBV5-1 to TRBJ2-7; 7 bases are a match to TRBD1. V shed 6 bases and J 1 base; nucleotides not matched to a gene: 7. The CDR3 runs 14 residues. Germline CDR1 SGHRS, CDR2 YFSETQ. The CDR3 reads CASNPSTGSYEQYF. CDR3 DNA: TGCGCCAGCAATCCTTCGACAGGGTCCTACGAGCAGTACTTC.

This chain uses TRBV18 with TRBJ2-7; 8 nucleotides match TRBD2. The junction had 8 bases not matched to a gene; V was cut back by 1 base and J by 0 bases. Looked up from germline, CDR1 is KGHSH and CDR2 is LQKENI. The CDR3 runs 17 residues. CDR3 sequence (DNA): TGTGCCAGCTCACCACGGACCACTAGCGGAAGCTCCTACGAGCAGTACTTC. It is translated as CASSPRTTSGSSYEQYF.

The CDR3 DNA reads TGTGCCAGCAGCCCCTGGACAGCCGGTCTCTATGGCTACACCTTC. Translation gives CASSPWTAGLYGYTF. The chain links TRBV5-4 to TRBJ1-2, with D possibly matching TRBD1 (6 bases). Trimming left V 4 bases short and J 4 bases short, with 17 bases between. This CDR3 has 15 residues. Germline-derived CDR1 and CDR2 are SGHNT and YYREEE (reference sequence).

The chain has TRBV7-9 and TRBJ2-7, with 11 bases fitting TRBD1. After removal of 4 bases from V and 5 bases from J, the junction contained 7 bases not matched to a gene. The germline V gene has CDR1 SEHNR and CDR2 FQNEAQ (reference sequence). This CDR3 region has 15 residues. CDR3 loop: CASSSTGQGVHEQYF. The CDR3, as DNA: TGTGCCAGCAGCTCAACGGGACAGGGGGTCCACGAGCAGTACTTC.

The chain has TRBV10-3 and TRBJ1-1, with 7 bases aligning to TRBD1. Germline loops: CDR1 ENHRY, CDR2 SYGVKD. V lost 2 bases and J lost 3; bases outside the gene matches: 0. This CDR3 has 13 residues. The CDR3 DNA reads TGTGCCATCAGTGAGACAGGGGACACTGAAGCTTTCTTT. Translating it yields CAISETGDTEAFF.

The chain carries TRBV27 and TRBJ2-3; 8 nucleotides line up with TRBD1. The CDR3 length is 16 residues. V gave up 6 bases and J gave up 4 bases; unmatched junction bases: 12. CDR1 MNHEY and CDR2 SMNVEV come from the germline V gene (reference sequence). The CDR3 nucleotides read TGTGCCAGCAGGCCAGGACAGGGTTTGGGTGCAGATACGCAGTATTTT. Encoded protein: CASRPGQGLGADTQYF.

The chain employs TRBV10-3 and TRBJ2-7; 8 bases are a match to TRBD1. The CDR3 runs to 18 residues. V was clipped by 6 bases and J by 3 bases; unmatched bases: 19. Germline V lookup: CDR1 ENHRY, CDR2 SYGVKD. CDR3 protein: CAISLPDRVGGLIYEQYF. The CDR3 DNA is TGTGCCATCAGCCTACCGGACAGGGTTGGGGGGTTGATCTACGAGCAGTACTTC.

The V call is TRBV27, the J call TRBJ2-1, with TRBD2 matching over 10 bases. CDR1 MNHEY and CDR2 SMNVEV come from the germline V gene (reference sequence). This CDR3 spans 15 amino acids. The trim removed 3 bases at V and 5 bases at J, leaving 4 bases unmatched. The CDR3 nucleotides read TGTGCCAGCAGTTTCCTAGCGGGAGTCAACAATGAGCAGTTCTTC. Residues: CASSFLAGVNNEQFF.

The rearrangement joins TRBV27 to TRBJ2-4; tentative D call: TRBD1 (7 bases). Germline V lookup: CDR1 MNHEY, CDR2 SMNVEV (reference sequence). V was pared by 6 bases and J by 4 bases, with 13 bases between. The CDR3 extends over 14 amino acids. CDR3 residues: CASSVTGRKNIQYF. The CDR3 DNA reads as TGTGCCAGCAGCGTGACAGGGAGGAAAAACATTCAGTACTTC.

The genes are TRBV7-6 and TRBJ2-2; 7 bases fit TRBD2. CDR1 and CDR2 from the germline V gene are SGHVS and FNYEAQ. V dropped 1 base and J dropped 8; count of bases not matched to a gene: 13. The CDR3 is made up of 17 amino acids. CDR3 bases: TGTGCCAGCAGCTTAGTCCCTAGTGCGGGGGACGATGGGGAGCTGTTTTTT. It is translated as CASSLVPSAGDDGELFF.

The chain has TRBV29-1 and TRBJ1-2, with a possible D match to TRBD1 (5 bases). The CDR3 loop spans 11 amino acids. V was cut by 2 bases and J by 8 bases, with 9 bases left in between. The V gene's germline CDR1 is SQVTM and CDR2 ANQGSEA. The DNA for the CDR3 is TGCAGCGTTGAAACAGGCAGGGGCTACACCTTC. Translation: CSVETGRGYTF.

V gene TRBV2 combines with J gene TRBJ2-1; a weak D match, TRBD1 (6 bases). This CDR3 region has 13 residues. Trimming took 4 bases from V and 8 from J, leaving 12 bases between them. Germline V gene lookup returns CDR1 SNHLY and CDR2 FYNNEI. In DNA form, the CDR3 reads TGTGCCAGCAGTGTCAGCAGGGGACATGAGCAGTTCTTC. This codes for CASSVSRGHEQFF.

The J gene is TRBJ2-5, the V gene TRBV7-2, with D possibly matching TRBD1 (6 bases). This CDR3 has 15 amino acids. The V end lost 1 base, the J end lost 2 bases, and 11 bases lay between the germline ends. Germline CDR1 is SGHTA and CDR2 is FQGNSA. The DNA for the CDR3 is TGTGCCAGCAGCTTAGGGACAGAGAAACAAGAGACCCAGTACTTC. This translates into CASSLGTEKQETQYF.

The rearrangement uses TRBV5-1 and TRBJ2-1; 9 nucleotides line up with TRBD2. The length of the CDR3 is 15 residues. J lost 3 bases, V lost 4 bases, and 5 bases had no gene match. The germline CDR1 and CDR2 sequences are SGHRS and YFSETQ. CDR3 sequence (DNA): TGCGCCAGCAGCCCCCCTAGCGGGGACTACAATGAGCAGTTCTTC. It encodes CASSPPSGDYNEQFF.

The CDR3 spells CASSGQGGVTEAFF. The CDR3 bases are TGTGCCAGCTCGGGACAGGGTGGAGTCACTGAAGCTTTCTTT. The chain employs TRBV6-5 and TRBJ1-1; 9 bases line up with TRBD1. The CDR3 runs to 14 residues. Germline V gives CDR1 MNHEY, CDR2 SVGAGI. V lost 8 bases and J lost 4; bases outside the gene matches: 8.

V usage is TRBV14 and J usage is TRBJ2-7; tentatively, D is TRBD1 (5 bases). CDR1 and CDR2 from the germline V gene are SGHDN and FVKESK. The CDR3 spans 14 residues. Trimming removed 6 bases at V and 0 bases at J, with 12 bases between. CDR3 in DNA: TGTGCCAGCAGACAGACAGCATTCTCCTACGAGCAGTACTTC. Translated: CASRQTAFSYEQYF.

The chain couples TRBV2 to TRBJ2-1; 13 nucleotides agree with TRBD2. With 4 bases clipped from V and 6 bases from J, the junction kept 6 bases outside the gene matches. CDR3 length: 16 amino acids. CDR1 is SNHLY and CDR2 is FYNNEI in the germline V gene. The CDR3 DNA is TGTGCCAGCAGTGTCTCGGGACTAGCGGGATCCAATGAGCAGTTCTTC. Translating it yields CASSVSGLAGSNEQFF.